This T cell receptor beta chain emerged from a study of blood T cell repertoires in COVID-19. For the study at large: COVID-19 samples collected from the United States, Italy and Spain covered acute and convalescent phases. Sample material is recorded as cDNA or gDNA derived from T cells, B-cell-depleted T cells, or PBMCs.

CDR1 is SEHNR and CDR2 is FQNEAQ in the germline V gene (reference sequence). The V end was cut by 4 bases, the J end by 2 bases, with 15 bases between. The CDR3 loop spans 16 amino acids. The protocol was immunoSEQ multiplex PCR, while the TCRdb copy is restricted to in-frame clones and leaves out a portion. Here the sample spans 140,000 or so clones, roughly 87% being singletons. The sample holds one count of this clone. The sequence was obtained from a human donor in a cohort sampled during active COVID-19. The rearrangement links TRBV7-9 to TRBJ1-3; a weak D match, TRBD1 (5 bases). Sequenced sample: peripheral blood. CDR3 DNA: TGTGCCAGCAGCTCCCAGGTGGGGCTAGCTGGAAACACCATATATTTT. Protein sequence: CASSSQVGLAGNTIYF.